This passage covers 29 T cell receptor beta chains from one sample sequenced in a study of blood T cells in healthy people across ages. With a J-beta primer mix and a sample-barcoded 5' primer, a second PCR ran about 7 to 11 cycles. TCRdb independently ran MiXCR on the 5' RACE reads; one entry per CDR3 protein. The sample records some 1.5 million distinct CDR3 sequences, about 30% being singletons. Sequences were obtained from blood. Receptors originate from a woman aged 25 to 39 in good health.

This clonotype was seen ten or more times. The junction departs from the called germline gene at one end, perhaps through a read error. This chain uses TRBV10-3 with TRBJ2-4; 7 bases line up with TRBD1. The CDR3 is 13 amino acids. Germline CDR1 ENHRY, CDR2 SYGVKD. The CDR3 DNA follows: TGTGCTATCAGCACCGGGACAGAAAACATTCAGTACTTC. Translated: CAISTGTENIQYF.

The CDR3 DNA reads TGCGCCAGCAGCCTCGAGGCCGGTGGAGTCACCGGGGAGCTGTTTTTT. It specifies CASSLEAGGVTGELFF. V gene TRBV5-1 combines with J gene TRBJ2-2, with D uncertain. The CDR3 has 16 amino acids. The V end was cut by 4 bases, the J end by 4 bases, with 17 bases between. The germline V gene encodes CDR1 SGHRS and CDR2 YFSETQ.

This clonotype was detected only a few times. The V gene is TRBV29-1, the J gene TRBJ1-2; no clear D. The CDR3 is 11 amino acids. The germline CDR1 and CDR2 sequences are SQVTM and ANQGSEA. The CDR3 nucleotides are TGCACCTCGCCTTACGACTATGGCTACACCTTC. Translation gives CTSPYDYGYTF. The full variable domain, rest sourced from reference TRBV29-1 and TRBJ1-2, is SAVISQKPSRDICQRGTSLTIQCQVDSQVTMMFWYRQQPGQSLTLIATANQGSEATYESGFVIDKFPISRPNLTFSTLTVSNMSPEDSSIYLCTSPYDYGYTFGSGTRLTVV.

The chain has TRBV12-3 or TRBV12-4 and TRBJ2-1; D uncertain. CDR3 length: 11 residues. V lost 7 bases and J lost 8, with 9 bases in between. In nucleotides, the CDR3 is TGTGCCAGCACCCGGGCTGATGAGCAGTTCTTC. Translated: CASTRADEQFF.

This clonotype was seen ten or more times. CDR3 in DNA: TGTGCCAGCACCCGGGGAGGGAGCAATCAGCCCCAGCATTTT. Encoded protein: CASTRGGSNQPQHF. The gene calls are TRBV7-2 and TRBJ1-5; D remains unclear. The CDR3 is 14 amino acids. The ends were cut back, 7 bases at V and 1 base at J, with 11 bases in the middle. CDR1 and CDR2 from the germline V gene are SGHTA and FQGNSA.

The chain combines TRBV5-1 with TRBJ2-5; tentative D call: TRBD2 (6 bases). Trimming pared 0 bases from V and 5 bases from J, leaving 11 bases between. Germline V gene lookup returns CDR1 SGHRS and CDR2 YFSETQ. The CDR3 spans 14 residues. The CDR3 region is CASSLDGSMETQYF. In nucleotides, the CDR3 is TGCGCCAGCAGCTTGGACGGGAGCATGGAGACCCAGTACTTC.

This clonotype was seen repeatedly, ten times or more. This chain joins TRBV29-1 and TRBJ2-3; no clear D. The V gene's germline CDR1 is SQVTM and CDR2 ANQGSEA. Trimming cost V 8 bases and J 2 bases, with 14 bases left between them. The CDR3 has 13 amino acids. CDR3 in amino acids: CSTHRVDTDTQYF. In DNA form, the CDR3 reads TGCAGCACCCACCGGGTAGACACAGATACGCAGTATTTT.

This clonotype was seen more than once but under ten times. This rearrangement joins TRBV12-3 or TRBV12-4 to TRBJ2-1; D assignment may be TRBD1 or TRBD2 (6 bases each). V was clipped by 7 bases and J by 8 bases, with 15 bases between them. The CDR3 length is 13 residues. The CDR3 spells CASTLMGGDEQFF. CDR3 sequence (DNA): TGTGCCAGCACCCTGATGGGGGGCGATGAGCAGTTCTTC.

This chain uses TRBV19 with TRBJ1-6, with D unresolved. V was trimmed by 3 bases and J by 7 bases, leaving 7 bases between them. Germline CDR1 reads LNHDA; CDR2 reads SQIVND (reference sequence). CDR3 length: 13 residues. The CDR3 nucleotides are TGTGCCAGTAGTATCTCGGGAAATTCACCCCTCCACTTT. This codes for CASSISGNSPLHF. Supplemented by reference TRBV19 and TRBJ1-6, the full variable domain reads DGGITQSPKYLFRKEGQNVTLSCEQNLNHDAMYWYRQDPGQGLRLIYYSQIVNDFQKGDIAEGYSVSREKKESFPLTVTSAQKNPTAFYLCASSISGNSPLHFGNGTRLTVT.

The gene calls are TRBV3-1 and TRBJ2-3; D is ambiguous. Germline V gene sequence: CDR1 LGHDT, CDR2 YNNKEL (reference sequence). Trimming took 4 bases from V and 2 from J, leaving 7 bases between them. The CDR3 is 13 amino acids. CDR3 loop: CASSPVATDTQYF. The CDR3 DNA is TGTGCCAGCAGCCCTGTAGCCACAGATACGCAGTATTTT.

The sample holds a few counts of this clonotype. This chain uses TRBV7-2 with TRBJ1-6; no firm D call. CDR1 is SGHTA, CDR2 FQGNSA, per germline. Trimming took 4 bases from V and 5 from J, leaving 15 bases between them. The CDR3 covers 16 residues. CDR3 nucleotides: TGTGCCAGCAGCTCCCGGTTTATAGCGGATAATTCACCCCTCCACTTT. Translation gives CASSSRFIADNSPLHF.

This clonotype was observed a handful of times. V usage is TRBV19 and J usage is TRBJ2-7; TRBD1 aligns across 12 bases. Germline loops: CDR1 LNHDA, CDR2 SQIVND (reference sequence). V gave up 3 bases and J gave up 0 bases; unmatched junction bases: 9. The length of the CDR3 is 18 residues. The chain's CDR3 is CASSMWGTGGLSSYEQYF. The CDR3 DNA reads TGTGCCAGTAGTATGTGGGGGACAGGGGGCTTGAGCTCCTACGAGCAGTACTTC.

V is TRBV29-1 and J is TRBJ2-7; D is ambiguous. This CDR3 is 13 amino acids long. Germline loops: CDR1 SQVTM, CDR2 ANQGSEA. Trimming left V 6 bases short and J 2 bases short, with 14 bases between. The CDR3 here is CSVARAITYEQYF. As DNA, the CDR3 is TGCAGCGTAGCCCGGGCCATCACCTACGAGCAGTACTTC.

The chain joins TRBV7-2 to TRBJ2-7, with 8 bases fitting TRBD1. The CDR3 spans 15 residues. The J segment lost 4 bases and the V segment lost 0 bases, leaving 5 bases of the junction unmatched. The germline V gene has CDR1 SGHTA and CDR2 FQGNSA. The CDR3 DNA sequence: TGTGCCAGCAGCTTAGCAGCGCAGGGGGCATACGAGCAGTACTTC. Residues: CASSLAAQGAYEQYF.

This clonotype was seen a few times. The V and J genes are TRBV12-3 or TRBV12-4 and TRBJ1-5, with D possibly TRBD1 on 5 matching bases. V dropped 6 bases and J dropped 4 bases, with 10 bases sitting between them. The CDR3 loop spans 13 amino acids. This chain's CDR3 is CASRLGGNQPQHF. CDR3 DNA sequence: TGTGCCAGCAGGCTTGGGGGGAATCAGCCCCAGCATTTT.

This clonotype came up a few times. This chain joins TRBV6-6 and TRBJ1-5; 7 nucleotides line up with TRBD1. Germline lookup yields CDR1 MNHNY and CDR2 SVGAGI (reference sequence). This CDR3 contains 17 residues. The V gene end was trimmed by 7 bases and the J gene end by 5 bases; junction bases not matched to a gene: 17. CDR3 nucleotide sequence: TGTGCCAGCATCGGCCGGTCTTGGACAGGAAAATATCAGCCCCAGCATTTT. Protein product: CASIGRSWTGKYQPQHF.

The chain uses TRBV20-1 and TRBJ2-1, with TRBD2 identical over 11 bases. Germline trimming cut 5 bases from V and 4 bases from J; bases unmatched to any gene: 7. Germline-derived CDR1 and CDR2 are DFQATT and SNEGSKA (reference sequence). CDR3 length: 15 amino acids. The CDR3, as DNA: TGCAGTGCTGACCAAACTAGCGGGGGTTACAATGAGCAGTTCTTC. Translation: CSADQTSGGYNEQFF.

This chain joins TRBV7-2 and TRBJ2-7; 10 bases are shared with TRBD2. The CDR3 totals 14 residues. Germline loops: CDR1 SGHTA, CDR2 FQGNSA. Unmatched junction bases numbered 4, after V lost 4 bases and J lost 4 bases. CDR3 nucleotides: TGTGCCAGCAGCTGGGGACTAGCGAAGTACGAGCAGTACTTC. Its protein product is CASSWGLAKYEQYF.

The rearrangement uses TRBV7-9 and TRBJ2-1; TRBD2 aligns across 7 bases. This CDR3 comprises 18 residues. The V and J ends lost 1 base and 0 bases, in that order; junction bases with no gene match: 9. Germline values: CDR1 SEHNR, CDR2 FQNEAQ (reference sequence). The CDR3 DNA follows: TGTGCCAGCAGCTTAGTGACTGGAGCGGGGAGCTCCTACAATGAGCAGTTCTTC. This codes for CASSLVTGAGSSYNEQFF.

The genes are TRBV9 and TRBJ2-7, with 7 bases lining up with TRBD2. CDR3 length: 15 residues. Germline trimming cut 4 bases from V and 4 bases from J; bases unmatched to any gene: 11. The germline V gene encodes CDR1 SGDLS and CDR2 YYNGEE. The CDR3 DNA is TGTGCCAGCAGCCCAACGGGGAGGGAAGGATACGAGCAGTACTTC. It translates to CASSPTGREGYEQYF.

This clonotype was observed at least ten times. This chain uses TRBV29-1 with TRBJ2-7; 10 bases are a match to TRBD1. Germline values: CDR1 SQVTM, CDR2 ANQGSEA. After removal of 6 bases from V and 3 bases from J, the junction contained 2 bases not matched to a gene. The CDR3 covers 12 residues. CDR3 region: CSVGQGFYEQYF. The CDR3 DNA is TGCAGCGTGGGACAGGGGTTCTACGAGCAGTACTTC.

The chain recombines TRBV9 with TRBJ1-4, with 8 positions matching TRBD1. Germline CDR1 SGDLS, CDR2 YYNGEE. This CDR3 is built from 20 residues. V shed 3 bases, J shed 0 bases, and the junction held 16 bases outside the gene matches. CDR3 loop: CASSASGTGKRGATNEKLFF. In nucleotides, the CDR3 is TGTGCCAGCAGCGCCTCCGGGACAGGAAAGAGGGGGGCAACTAATGAAAAACTGTTTTTT.

This clonotype was seen only once. One base away lies a much larger clone, so this may be a sequencing read error. The V gene is TRBV12-3 or TRBV12-4, the J gene TRBJ2-3; no reliable D call. V lost 10 bases, J lost 6 bases, and 8 bases lay in between. The CDR3 has 10 residues. The CDR3 nucleotides read TGTGCCATCAGAACCGATACGCAGTATTTT. It specifies CAIRTDTQYF.

This chain uses TRBV5-1 with TRBJ2-5; D might be TRBD1 or TRBD2, each matching 5 bases. The V gene's germline CDR1 is SGHRS and CDR2 YFSETQ. V was pared by 10 bases and J by 3 bases, with 19 bases between. This CDR3 comprises 14 residues. The CDR3 reads CAGTPGPGEETQYF. DNA for the CDR3: TGCGCCGGAACCCCGGGGCCCGGGGAAGAGACCCAGTACTTC.

The genes are TRBV14 and TRBJ2-1, with D hard to call. The CDR3 has 11 residues. The ends were cut back, 4 bases at V and 13 bases at J, with 11 bases in the middle. Germline V gene data show CDR1 as SGHDN and CDR2 as FVKESK. The CDR3 nucleotides are TGTGCCAGCAGCCTATCGGAGTCTCAGTTCTTC. Its translation: CASSLSESQFF.

The chain carries TRBV20-1 and TRBJ1-5; D is unclear. This CDR3 spans 15 amino acids. The germline V gene encodes CDR1 DFQATT and CDR2 SNEGSKA (reference sequence). The V and J ends lost 5 bases and 9 bases respectively, with 23 bases between them. This CDR3 reads CSAGYSLARNWPQHF. CDR3 sequence (DNA): TGCAGTGCTGGATACAGCCTGGCGCGCAATTGGCCCCAGCATTTT.

The chain joins TRBV28 to TRBJ2-3; D gene unclear. Germline V gene lookup returns CDR1 MDHEN and CDR2 SYDVKM. Trimming took off 3 bases at V and 0 bases at J, with 7 bases between the two ends. The CDR3 is made up of 14 amino acids. This CDR3 reads CASSLIQSTDTQYF. CDR3 DNA sequence: TGTGCCAGCAGTTTGATCCAGAGCACAGATACGCAGTATTTT.

This clonotype was seen many times. This sequence joins TRBV7-2 and TRBJ2-3, with D possibly matching TRBD1 (6 bases). The CDR3 covers 13 residues. The germline CDR1 and CDR2 sequences are SGHTA and FQGNSA. The V end was cut by 5 bases, the J end by 1 base, with 7 bases between. For the CDR3, the DNA is TGTGCCAGCAGCCGACAGGGCACAGATACGCAGTATTTT. It codes for CASSRQGTDTQYF.

This clonotype showed up many times. This rearrangement joins TRBV12-3 or TRBV12-4 to TRBJ2-4, with TRBD2 matching 10 bases. The CDR3 sequence is 16 residues long. Germline trimming cut 5 bases from V and 9 bases from J; bases unmatched to any gene: 13. CDR3 loop: CASSLELAGWEVIQYF. CDR3 bases: TGTGCCAGCAGTCTGGAACTAGCGGGATGGGAGGTCATTCAGTACTTC.